The sequence of this T cell receptor beta chain was determined in a study of shared clonotypes between healthy human individuals. Study-wide results and limits: All-four-donor shared clonotypes had higher generation probabilities than non-shared clonotypes did.

V trimming: 6 bases; J trimming: 6 bases; junction bases outside the gene matches: 11. The CDR3 contains 14 residues. CDR1 and CDR2 (germline): SQVTM, ANQGSEA. Comments on this clone: Its cognate antigen is unknown.

Sequencing used immunoSEQ multiplex PCR; TCRdb keeps in-frame clones, though not all of them. The repertoire holds about 1.5 million clones, with under 99% as singletons. Sequencing used naive CD4+ T cells sorted from blood. Subset noted: CD45RA+ positively selected. The V gene is TRBV29-1, the J gene TRBJ2-7; 10 nucleotides agree with TRBD1. The origin of this receptor is a man aged 25-45 years in good health. CDR3 amino acids: CSVSPGQGPVEQYF. The CDR3 DNA is TGCAGCGTCAGTCCGGGACAGGGGCCAGTCGAGCAGTACTTC.